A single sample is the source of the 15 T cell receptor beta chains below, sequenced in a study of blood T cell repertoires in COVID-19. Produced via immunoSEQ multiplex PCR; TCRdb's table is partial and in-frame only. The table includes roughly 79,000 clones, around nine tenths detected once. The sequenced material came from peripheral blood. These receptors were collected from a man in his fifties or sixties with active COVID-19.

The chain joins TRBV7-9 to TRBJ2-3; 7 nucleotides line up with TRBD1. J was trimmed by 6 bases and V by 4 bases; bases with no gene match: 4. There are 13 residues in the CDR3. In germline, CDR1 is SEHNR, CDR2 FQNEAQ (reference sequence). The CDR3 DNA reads TGTGCCAGCAGCTCTACAGGGGCGGATACGCAGTATTTT. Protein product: CASSSTGADTQYF. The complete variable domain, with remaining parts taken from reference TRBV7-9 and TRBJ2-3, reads DTGVSQNPRHKITKRGQNVTFRCDPISEHNRLYWYRQTLGQGPEFLTYFQNEAQLEKSRLLSDRFSAERPKGSFSTLEIQRTEQGDSAMYLCASSSTGADTQYFGPGTRLTVL.

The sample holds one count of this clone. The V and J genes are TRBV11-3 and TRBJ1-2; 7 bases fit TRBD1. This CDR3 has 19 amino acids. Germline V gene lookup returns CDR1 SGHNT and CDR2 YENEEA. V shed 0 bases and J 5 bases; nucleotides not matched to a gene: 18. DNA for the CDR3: TGTGCCAGCAGCTTAGACCCTACAGGGGCGCAGAATCCCCTATATGGCTACACCTTC. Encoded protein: CASSLDPTGAQNPLYGYTF.

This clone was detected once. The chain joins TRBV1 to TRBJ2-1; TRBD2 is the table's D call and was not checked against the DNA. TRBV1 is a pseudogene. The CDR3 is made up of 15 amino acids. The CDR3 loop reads CTSSQSGRACNEQFF. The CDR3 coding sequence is TGCACCAGCAGCCAGAGCGGGCGGGCCTGCAATGAGCAGTTCTTC.

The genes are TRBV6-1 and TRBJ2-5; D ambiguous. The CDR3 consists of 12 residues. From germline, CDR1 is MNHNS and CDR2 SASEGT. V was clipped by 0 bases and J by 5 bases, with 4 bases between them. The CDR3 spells CASSEARETQYF. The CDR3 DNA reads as TGTGCCAGCAGTGAAGCGAGGGAGACCCAGTACTTC.

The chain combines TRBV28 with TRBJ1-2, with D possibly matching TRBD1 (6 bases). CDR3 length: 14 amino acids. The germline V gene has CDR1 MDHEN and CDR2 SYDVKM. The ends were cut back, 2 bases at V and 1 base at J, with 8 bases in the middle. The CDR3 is CASSLTGRNYGYTF. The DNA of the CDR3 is TGTGCCAGCAGTTTAACAGGGCGTAACTATGGCTACACCTTC.

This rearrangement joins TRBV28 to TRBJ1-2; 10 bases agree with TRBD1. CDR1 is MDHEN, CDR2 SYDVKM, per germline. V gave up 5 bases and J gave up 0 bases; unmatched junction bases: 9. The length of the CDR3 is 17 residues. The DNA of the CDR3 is TGTGCCAGCAGTCGACGACAGGGGGCGGGAGCTAACTATGGCTACACCTTC. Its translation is CASSRRQGAGANYGYTF.

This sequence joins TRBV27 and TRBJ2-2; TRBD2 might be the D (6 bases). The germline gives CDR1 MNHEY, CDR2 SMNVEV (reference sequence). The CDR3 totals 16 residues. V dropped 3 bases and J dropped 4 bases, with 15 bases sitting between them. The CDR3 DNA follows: TGTGCCAGCAGTTTTCGTGAGGGAGGAGGCACCGGGGAGCTGTTTTTT. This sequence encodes CASSFREGGGTGELFF.

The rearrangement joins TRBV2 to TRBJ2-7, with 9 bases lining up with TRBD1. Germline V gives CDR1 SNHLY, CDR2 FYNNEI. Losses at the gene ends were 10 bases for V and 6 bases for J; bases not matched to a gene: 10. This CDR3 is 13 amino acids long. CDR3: CANSMTGGGEQYF. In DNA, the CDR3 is TGTGCCAACTCAATGACAGGGGGTGGCGAGCAGTACTTC.

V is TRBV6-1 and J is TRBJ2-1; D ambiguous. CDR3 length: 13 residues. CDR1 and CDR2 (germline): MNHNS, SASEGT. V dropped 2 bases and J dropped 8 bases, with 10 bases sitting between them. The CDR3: CASSELRRYEQFF. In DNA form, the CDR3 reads TGTGCCAGCAGTGAATTGCGGCGGTATGAGCAGTTCTTC.

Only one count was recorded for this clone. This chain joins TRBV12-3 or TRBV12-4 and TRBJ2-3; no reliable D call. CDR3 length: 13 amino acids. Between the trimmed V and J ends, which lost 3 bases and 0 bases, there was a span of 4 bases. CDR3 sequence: CASSLASTDTQYF. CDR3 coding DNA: TGTGCCAGCAGTTTGGCCAGCACAGATACGCAGTATTTT.

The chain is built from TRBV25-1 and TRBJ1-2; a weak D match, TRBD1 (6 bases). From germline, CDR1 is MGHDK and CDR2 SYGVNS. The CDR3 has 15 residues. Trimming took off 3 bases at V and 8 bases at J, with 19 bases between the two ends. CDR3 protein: CASSDAGTPYGGYTF. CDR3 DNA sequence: TGTGCCAGCAGTGACGCCGGGACACCCTATGGAGGCTACACCTTC.

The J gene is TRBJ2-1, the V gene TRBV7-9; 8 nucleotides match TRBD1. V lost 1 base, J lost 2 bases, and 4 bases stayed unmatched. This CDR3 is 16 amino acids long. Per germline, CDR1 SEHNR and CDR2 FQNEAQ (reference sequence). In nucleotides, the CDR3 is TGTGCCAGCAGCTTAGGTGACAGGGGAACCTACAATGAGCAGTTCTTC. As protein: CASSLGDRGTYNEQFF.

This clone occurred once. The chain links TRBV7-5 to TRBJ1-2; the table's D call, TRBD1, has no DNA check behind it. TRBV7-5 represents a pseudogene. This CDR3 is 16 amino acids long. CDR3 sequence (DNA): TGTGTCAGAAGCTTCCCCGACAGGGGGACCGGCTATGGCTACACCTTC. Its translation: CVRSFPDRGTGYGYTF.

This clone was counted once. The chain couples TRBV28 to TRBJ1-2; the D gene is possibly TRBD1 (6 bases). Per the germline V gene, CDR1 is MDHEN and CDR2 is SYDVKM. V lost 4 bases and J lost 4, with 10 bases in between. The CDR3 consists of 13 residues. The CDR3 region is CASSSGTTYGYTF. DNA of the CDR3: TGTGCCAGCAGTTCGGGGACAACCTATGGCTACACCTTC.

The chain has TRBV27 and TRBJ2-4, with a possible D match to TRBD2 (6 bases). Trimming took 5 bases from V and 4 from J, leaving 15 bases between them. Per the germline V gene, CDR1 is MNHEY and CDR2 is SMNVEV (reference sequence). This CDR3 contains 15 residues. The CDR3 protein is CASSGPHGLKNIQYF. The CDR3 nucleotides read TGTGCCAGCAGTGGCCCCCACGGACTAAAAAACATTCAGTACTTC.